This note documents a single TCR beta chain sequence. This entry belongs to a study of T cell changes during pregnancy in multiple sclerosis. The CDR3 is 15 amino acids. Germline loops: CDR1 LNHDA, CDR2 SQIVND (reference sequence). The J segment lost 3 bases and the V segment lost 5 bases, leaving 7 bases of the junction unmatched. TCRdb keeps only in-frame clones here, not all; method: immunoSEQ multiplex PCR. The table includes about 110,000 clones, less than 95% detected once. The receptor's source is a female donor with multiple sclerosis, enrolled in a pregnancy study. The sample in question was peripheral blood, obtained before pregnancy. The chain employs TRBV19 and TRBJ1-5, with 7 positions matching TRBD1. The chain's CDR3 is CASSETGASNQPQHF. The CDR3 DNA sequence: TGTGCCAGTAGTGAAACAGGGGCCTCCAATCAGCCCCAGCATTTT. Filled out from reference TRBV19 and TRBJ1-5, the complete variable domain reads DGGITQSPKYLFRKEGQNVTLSCEQNLNHDAMYWYRQDPGQGLRLIYYSQIVNDFQKGDIAEGYSVSREKKESFPLTVTSAQKNPTAFYLCASSETGASNQPQHFGDGTRLSIL.